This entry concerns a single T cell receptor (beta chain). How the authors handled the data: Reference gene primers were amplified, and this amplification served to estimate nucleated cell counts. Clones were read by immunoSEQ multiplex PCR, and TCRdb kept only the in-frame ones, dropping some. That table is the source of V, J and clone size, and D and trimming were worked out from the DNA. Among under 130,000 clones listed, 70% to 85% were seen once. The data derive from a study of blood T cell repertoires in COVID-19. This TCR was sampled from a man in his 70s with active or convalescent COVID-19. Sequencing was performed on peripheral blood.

The CDR3 DNA reads as TGCGCCAGCAGTCCTTCTAAGGTCTTGGACTTCCCTTATGGCTACACCTTC. Encoded protein: CASSPSKVLDFPYGYTF. This chain joins TRBV23-1 and TRBJ1-2; D ambiguous. TRBV23-1 is sorted into the ORF group, with uncertain function. Trimming cost V 4 bases and J 5 bases, with 23 bases left between them. The CDR3 loop spans 17 amino acids.